This T cell receptor beta chain is drawn from a study of identical twins. Study observations and caveats: Without tracking the same donors, conclusions rested on cross-sectional statistical analysis.

TCRdb re-called the 5' RACE reads through MiXCR, storing one row per CDR3 protein. The sample lists approximately 190,000 distinct CDR3 sequences; around a sixth were seen once. In regard to this clonotype: Its antigen remains unidentified.

The sample also formed part of further work on T cells expressing NK-cell markers.

Sequencing was done on a sample of CD8+ T cells sorted from blood. The clonotype originates from a woman aged 18-30 years in good health.

CDR3 amino acids: CASSLIGDTATEAFF. In DNA form, the CDR3 reads TGCGCCAGCAGCTTGATTGGCGACACCGCCACTGAAGCTTTCTTT. J is TRBJ1-1 and V is TRBV5-1; D is ambiguous. CDR1 and CDR2 (germline): SGHRS, YFSETQ. The V end was cut by 1 base, the J end by 4 bases, with 14 bases between. This CDR3 has 15 residues.